This T cell receptor (beta chain) was profiled in a study of blood T cell repertoires in COVID-19. Study context: Italy, Spain and the United States were the sources of the convalescent and acute COVID-19 samples. From T cells, B-cell-depleted T cells, or PBMCs came the material, which was cDNA or gDNA.

CDR3 size: 15 residues. Germline V CDR1 and CDR2: KGHSH, LQKENI. V was trimmed by 6 bases and J by 0 bases, leaving 14 bases between them. In the original workflow: Estimation of nucleated cell counts was performed using reference gene primer amplification. This table comes from immunoSEQ multiplex PCR, and its TCRdb copy is limited to in-frame clones, with some not included. V, J and clone size derive from that table, while D and trimming were established from the DNA sequence. The sample lists about 200,000 clones, about 86% occurring once. The sample comprised peripheral blood. The origin of this receptor is a man in his 60s who had recovered from COVID-19. The chain uses TRBV18 and TRBJ1-2, with D hard to call. The CDR3 DNA sequence: TGTGCCAGCTCCCCCTGGATGGAGGCTAACTATGGCTACACCTTC. This sequence encodes CASSPWMEANYGYTF.